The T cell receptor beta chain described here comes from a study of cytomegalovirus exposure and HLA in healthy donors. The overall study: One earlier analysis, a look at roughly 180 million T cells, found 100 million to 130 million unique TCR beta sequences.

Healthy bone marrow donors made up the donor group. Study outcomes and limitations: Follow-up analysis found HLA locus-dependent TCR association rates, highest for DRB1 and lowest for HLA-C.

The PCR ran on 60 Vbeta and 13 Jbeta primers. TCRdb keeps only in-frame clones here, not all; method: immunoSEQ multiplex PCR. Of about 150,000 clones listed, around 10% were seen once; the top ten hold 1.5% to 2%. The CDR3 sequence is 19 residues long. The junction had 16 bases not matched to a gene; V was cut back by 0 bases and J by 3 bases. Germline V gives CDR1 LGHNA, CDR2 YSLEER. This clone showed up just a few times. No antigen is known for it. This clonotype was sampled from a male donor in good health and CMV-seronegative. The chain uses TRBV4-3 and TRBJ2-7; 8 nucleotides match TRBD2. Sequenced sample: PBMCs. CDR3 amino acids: CASSQDFGREVAVGYEQYF. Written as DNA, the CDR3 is TGCGCCAGCAGCCAAGATTTTGGGCGGGAGGTTGCAGTAGGCTACGAGCAGTACTTC.